The 13 T cell receptor beta chains reported below all come from one sample, sequenced in a study of cytomegalovirus exposure and HLA in healthy donors (dated by TCRdb to about 2017). Libraries were prepared through the immunoSEQ multiplex PCR assay. For the multiplex PCR, a mixture combining 60 forward primers for TCR Vbeta segments and 13 reverse primers for TCR Jbeta segments was used. Not all clones reach the TCRdb copy of this immuneACCESS table, which keeps in-frame sequences only. Checked studies attribute under half of the gap to unresolved V genes and leave the rest unexplained. Counted in this sample were 140,000 or so clones; 76% of them appeared once. The ten largest make up about 1.8% of the sample. Sample: PBMCs. The receptors were gathered from a woman aged 40 to 55 in good health and CMV-seronegative.

The chain joins TRBV7-9 to TRBJ2-2; 7 bases are shared with TRBD1. V gave up 7 bases and J gave up 1 base; unmatched junction bases: 9. This CDR3 contains 16 residues. Germline V gene sequence: CDR1 SEHNR, CDR2 FQNEAQ (reference sequence). The DNA of the CDR3 is TGTGCCAGCACACCTAGGGGGCCCGAGAACACCGGGGAGCTGTTTTTT. Translating gives CASTPRGPENTGELFF.

This clone was seen only once. The rearrangement links TRBV4-2 to TRBJ2-3; TRBD2 aligns across 12 bases. The CDR3 totals 19 residues. Trimming cost V 0 bases and J 2 bases; bases outside gene matches: 9. Germline assignment: CDR1 LGHNA and CDR2 YNFKEQ. The CDR3 DNA follows: TGTGCCAGCAGCCAAGATGCTAGCGGGGGGGCCGGAGACACAGATACGCAGTATTTT. Translation: CASSQDASGGAGDTDTQYF.

This clone was seen just once. The chain is built from TRBV27 and TRBJ2-5, with 7 nucleotides matching TRBD2. This CDR3 has 14 residues. V lost 6 bases to trimming and J lost 5 bases; unmatched junction nucleotides: 9. Germline V gives CDR1 MNHEY, CDR2 SMNVEV (reference sequence). DNA of the CDR3: TGTGCCAGCAGATCCGGGGGGTTATGGGAGACCCAGTACTTC. It encodes CASRSGGLWETQYF.

The chain is built from TRBV5-1 and TRBJ2-5, with no clear D. Near its end, the DNA agrees better with TRBJ2-7, so the J call may be wrong. The germline gives CDR1 SGHRS, CDR2 YFSETQ. The CDR3 runs 11 residues. This CDR3 reads CASSLYYEQYF. The CDR3 nucleotides are TGCGCCAGCAGTCTCTACTACGAGCAGTACTTC.

V is TRBV18 and J is TRBJ2-2, with 7 bases matching TRBD1. The trim removed 0 bases at V and 1 base at J, leaving 2 bases unmatched. Looked up from germline, CDR1 is KGHSH and CDR2 is LQKENI. CDR3 length: 16 residues. The CDR3 bases are TGTGCCAGCTCACCACCGGGACAGAGGAACACCGGGGAGCTGTTTTTT. The encoded protein is CASSPPGQRNTGELFF.

The rearrangement uses TRBV5-1 and TRBJ1-5, with D possibly being TRBD1 (5 bases). CDR3 length equals 15 residues. Trimming removed 4 bases at V and 11 bases at J, with 22 bases between. Germline V CDR1 and CDR2: SGHRS, YFSETQ. In DNA form, the CDR3 reads TGCGCCAGCAGCCTCGGGTCAGGGACTTCAGCGGCCCAGCATTTT. Translation: CASSLGSGTSAAQHF.

The gene calls are TRBV6-5 and TRBJ1-2; no clear D. The CDR3 has 15 amino acids. V shed 0 bases and J shed 1 base, with 9 bases lying between them. Germline CDR1 reads MNHEY; CDR2 reads SVGAGI. This CDR3 reads CASSYSPKSNYGYTF. The CDR3 region has the DNA TGTGCCAGCAGTTACTCGCCCAAGAGTAACTATGGCTACACCTTC.

The V gene is TRBV4-2, the J gene TRBJ2-7; 10 bases fit TRBD1. With 3 bases clipped from V and 3 bases from J, the junction kept 8 bases outside the gene matches. Looked up from germline, CDR1 is LGHNA and CDR2 is YNFKEQ. The length of the CDR3 is 16 residues. The CDR3 coding sequence is TGTGCCAGCAGCCAGGAAAATGGGGACAGGGGCTACGAGCAGTACTTC. Protein: CASSQENGDRGYEQYF.

Concerning this clone itself: This sample also contains other DNA sequences that code for the same CDR3. The chain recombines TRBV5-1 with TRBJ2-5; TRBD2 matches 10 bases. The CDR3 totals 17 residues. The ends lost 5 bases at V and 2 bases at J; junction bases unmatched: 12. CDR1 and CDR2 from the germline V gene are SGHRS and YFSETQ. In DNA form, the CDR3 reads TGCGCCAGCAGTACGACGATTCTAGCGGGAGTTCAAGAGACCCAGTACTTC. It encodes CASSTTILAGVQETQYF.

This clone came up many times. This rearrangement joins TRBV19 to TRBJ2-7; TRBD2 agrees at 7 bases. The CDR3 has 18 amino acids. In germline, CDR1 is LNHDA, CDR2 SQIVND (reference sequence). V was clipped by 4 bases and J by 6 bases; unmatched bases: 21. The CDR3 DNA reads as TGTGCCAGTAGTACCTCGCTTTGGTCTAGCGGTCCTGGGGGCGAGCAGTACTTC. It is translated as CASSTSLWSSGPGGEQYF.

This rearrangement joins TRBV5-1 to TRBJ1-6; the match to TRBD1 covers 7 bases. The J segment lost 6 bases and the V segment lost 5 bases, leaving 5 bases of the junction unmatched. The CDR3 contains 14 residues. Germline CDR1 SGHRS, CDR2 YFSETQ. The CDR3 DNA sequence: TGCGCCAGCAGAATGGGACAGTCTAATTCACCCCTCCACTTT. It translates to CASRMGQSNSPLHF.

The chain recombines TRBV18 with TRBJ1-2, with unresolved D. V shed 1 base and J shed 0 bases, with 15 bases lying between them. CDR3 length equals 17 residues. CDR1 and CDR2 (germline): KGHSH, LQKENI. CDR3 bases: TGTGCCAGCTCACCACAACTAGGTCGCACTACTAACTATGGCTACACCTTC. Translated: CASSPQLGRTTNYGYTF.

The sample holds a few counts of this clone. V gene TRBV10-3 combines with J gene TRBJ1-1; 10 nucleotides line up with TRBD1. Germline loops: CDR1 ENHRY, CDR2 SYGVKD. The CDR3 runs to 14 residues. The J segment lost 3 bases and the V segment lost 6 bases, leaving 4 bases of the junction unmatched. For the CDR3, the DNA is TGTGCCATCAGCGCGGGACAGGGGCACACTGAAGCTTTCTTT. Protein sequence: CAISAGQGHTEAFF.